The 10 T cell receptor beta chains below were found in one sample sequenced in a study of blood T cells in healthy people across ages. Sample-barcoded 5' priming and a J-beta primer mix drove a second PCR of 7 to 11 cycles. TCRdb re-derived calls from the 5' RACE reads in MiXCR, one entry per CDR3 protein. The table lists approximately 800,000 distinct CDR3 sequences, 45% to 70% of them singletons. The sample was blood. The source is a middle-aged man in good health.

This clonotype showed up just once. V is TRBV5-1 and J is TRBJ2-3; TRBD2 matches at 9 bases. This CDR3 is built from 15 residues. Germline values: CDR1 SGHRS, CDR2 YFSETQ. The V gene end was trimmed by 9 bases and the J gene end by 4 bases; junction bases not matched to a gene: 12. The CDR3: CATNRAGGDADTQYF. In DNA, the CDR3 is TGCGCCACGAACCGAGCGGGAGGCGATGCAGATACGCAGTATTTT.

The V and J genes are TRBV11-3 and TRBJ2-2; the D gene could be TRBD1 or TRBD2 (5 bases each). In germline, CDR1 is SGHNT, CDR2 YENEEA. This CDR3 spans 17 amino acids. Trimming removed 5 bases at V and 7 bases at J, with 23 bases between. For the CDR3, the DNA is TGTGCCAGCAGCCTCATTCGGGCGGGTCCAACAGGCGGGGAGCTGTTTTTT. Translated: CASSLIRAGPTGGELFF.

This clonotype was seen only a few times. The rearrangement links TRBV20-1 to TRBJ2-5; unclear D gene. Germline lookup yields CDR1 DFQATT and CDR2 SNEGSKA (reference sequence). The CDR3 sequence is 14 residues long. Trimming took off 1 base at V and 11 bases at J, with 20 bases between the two ends. The CDR3 protein is CSARVTRRTYEQYF. As DNA, the CDR3 is TGCAGTGCTAGAGTAACGAGGCGGACGTATGAGCAGTACTTC.

This clonotype was seen only a few times. CDR3 in amino acids: CASSQDRTGPSEQFF. Written as DNA, the CDR3 is TGCGCCAGCAGCCAAGATCGGACCGGACCTAGCGAGCAGTTCTTC. The chain couples TRBV4-1 to TRBJ2-1; a possible D gene is TRBD2 (5 bases). The CDR3 runs to 15 residues. Trimming stripped 0 bases from V and 10 bases from J, with 16 bases between. Looked up from germline, CDR1 is MGHRA and CDR2 is YSYEKL.

The V call is TRBV9, the J call TRBJ2-2; 7 bases line up with TRBD2. In germline, CDR1 is SGDLS, CDR2 YYNGEE. Trimming cost V 9 bases and J 5 bases; bases outside gene matches: 7. The length of the CDR3 is 13 residues. The CDR3 DNA is TGTGCCACCCAGGCGCGGGGGACCGGGGAGCTGTTTTTT. Amino acid sequence: CATQARGTGELFF.

The chain carries TRBV5-1 and TRBJ2-3; D is unclear. The germline V gene encodes CDR1 SGHRS and CDR2 YFSETQ. The CDR3 contains 14 residues. Trimming took off 4 bases at V and 2 bases at J, with 11 bases between the two ends. Here the CDR3 reads CASSPRVPTDTQYF. The CDR3 region has the DNA TGCGCCAGCAGCCCCCGGGTCCCCACAGATACGCAGTATTTT. The entire variable domain, with the rest obtained from reference TRBV5-1 and TRBJ2-3, is as follows: KAGVTQTPRYLIKTRGQQVTLSCSPISGHRSVSWYQQTPGQGLQFLFEYFSETQRNKGNFPGRFSGRQFSNSRSEMNVSTLELGDSALYLCASSPRVPTDTQYFGPGTRLTVL.

The chain carries TRBV7-9 and TRBJ2-1; D not certain. The CDR3 spans 15 residues. Germline V gene lookup returns CDR1 SEHNR and CDR2 FQNEAQ (reference sequence). The V gene lost 0 bases and the J gene lost 0 bases, with 6 bases spanning the gap. CDR3: CASSLAGFSYNEQFF. The CDR3 coding sequence is TGTGCCAGCAGCTTAGCGGGGTTCTCCTACAATGAGCAGTTCTTC.

The rearrangement uses TRBV20-1 and TRBJ2-5, with 10 bases identical to TRBD2. V was pared by 2 bases and J by 1 base, with 4 bases of the junction left unmatched. Germline CDR1 is DFQATT and CDR2 is SNEGSKA (reference sequence). The CDR3 consists of 15 residues. The CDR3 region is CSARPSGRTQETQYF. The CDR3 bases are TGCAGTGCTAGACCTAGCGGGAGAACCCAAGAGACCCAGTACTTC.

The J gene is TRBJ2-7, the V gene TRBV7-9, with a possible D match to TRBD1 (6 bases). Trimming removed 2 bases from V and 3 bases from J, with 14 bases in between. The germline CDR1 and CDR2 sequences are SEHNR and FQNEAQ (reference sequence). The CDR3 totals 15 residues. The CDR3 DNA sequence: TGTGCCAGCAGCTTACAGGGGCTCCCCCTCTACGAGCAGTACTTC. This sequence encodes CASSLQGLPLYEQYF.

Points on this clonotype: Since no conserved phenylalanine or tryptophan closes the CDR3, a read error is the likely cause. The gene calls are TRBV9 and TRBJ2-7; TRBD2 is a possible D gene (7 bases). The assigned J gene may be wrong: the sequence end matches TRBJ2-5 better. The CDR3 contains 14 residues. CDR1 is SGDLS, CDR2 YYNGEE, per germline. The CDR3 DNA is TGTGCCAGCAGCCCTCGGCGGGGGCAGGAGACCCAGTACTAC. Residues: CASSPRRGQETQYY.